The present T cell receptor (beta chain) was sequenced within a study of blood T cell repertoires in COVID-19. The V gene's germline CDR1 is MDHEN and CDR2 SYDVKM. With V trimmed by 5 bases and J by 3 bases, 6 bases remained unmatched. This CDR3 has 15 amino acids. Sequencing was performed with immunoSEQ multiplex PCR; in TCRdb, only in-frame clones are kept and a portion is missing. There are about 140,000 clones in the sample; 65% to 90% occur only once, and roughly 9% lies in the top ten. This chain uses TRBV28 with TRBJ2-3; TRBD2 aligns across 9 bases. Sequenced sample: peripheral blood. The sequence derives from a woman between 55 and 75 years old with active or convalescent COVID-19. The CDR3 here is CASSRGGAGTDTQYF. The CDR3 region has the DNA TGTGCCAGCAGTCGCGGGGGGGCCGGAACAGATACGCAGTATTTT.